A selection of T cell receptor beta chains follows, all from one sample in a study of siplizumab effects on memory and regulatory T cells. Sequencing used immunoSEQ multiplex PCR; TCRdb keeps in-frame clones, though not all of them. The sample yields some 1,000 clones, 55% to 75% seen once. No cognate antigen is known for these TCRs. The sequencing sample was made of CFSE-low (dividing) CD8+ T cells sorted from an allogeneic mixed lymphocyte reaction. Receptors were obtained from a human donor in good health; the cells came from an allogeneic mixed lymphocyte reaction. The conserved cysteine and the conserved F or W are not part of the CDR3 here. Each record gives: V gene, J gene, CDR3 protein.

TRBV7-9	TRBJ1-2	ASSQVGDGFGGYT
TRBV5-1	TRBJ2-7	ASSSRDIYEQY
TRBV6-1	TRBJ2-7	ASSEDRGNYEQY
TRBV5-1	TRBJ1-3	ASSGGDSGNTIY
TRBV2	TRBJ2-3	ASRGLVPQPTDTQY
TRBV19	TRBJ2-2	ASRDGLANTGELF
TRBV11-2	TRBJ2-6	ASSPDSSGANVLT
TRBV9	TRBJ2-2	ASSVGGSGGYTGELF
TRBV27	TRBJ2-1	ASRHTPTGDDEQF
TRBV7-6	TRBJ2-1	ASSLDTGGMSYNEQF
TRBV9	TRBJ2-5	ASSSTGGQETQY
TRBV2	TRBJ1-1	ASSDFPIITMNTEAF
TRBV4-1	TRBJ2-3	ASSRGTRKSTDTQY
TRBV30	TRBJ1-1	ASGVADTEAF
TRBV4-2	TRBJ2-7	ASSQGPGDGISYEQY
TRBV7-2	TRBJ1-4	ASSLGVGAGTNEKLF
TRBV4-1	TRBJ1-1	ASSQARTQAF
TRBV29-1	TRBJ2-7	SVATGQGYEQY
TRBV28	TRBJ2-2	ASSLRLAGELF
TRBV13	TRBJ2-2	ASSLEGKAGELF
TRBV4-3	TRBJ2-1	ASSHRPDNEQF
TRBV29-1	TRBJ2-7	SVDGGEYEQY
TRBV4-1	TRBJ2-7	ASSQGGGVYEQY
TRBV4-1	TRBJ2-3	ASSQVPSTDTQY
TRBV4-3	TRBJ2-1	ASSLRLAGVEWNNEQF
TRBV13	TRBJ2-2	ASSIRPGELF
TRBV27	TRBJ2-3	ASSLLGDTQY
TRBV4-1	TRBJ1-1	ASSQDPGTTSLLNTEAF
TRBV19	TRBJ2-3	ASSIGSGGQGTPHTQY
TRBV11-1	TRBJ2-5	ASSEGLAGDGETQY
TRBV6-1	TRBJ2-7	ASSDPGSSYEQY
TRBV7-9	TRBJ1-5	ASSPGDGYSNQPQH
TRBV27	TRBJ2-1	ASSSLAGGNEQF
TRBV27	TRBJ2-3	ASSLLGDTQY
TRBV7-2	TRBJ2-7	ASSLAPGGPYEQY
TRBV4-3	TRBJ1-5	ASSQDWLRPQH
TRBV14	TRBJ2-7	ASSQPWTGANEQY
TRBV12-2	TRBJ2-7	ASRSPGLAVREQY
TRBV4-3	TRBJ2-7	ASSQAQGAYYEQY
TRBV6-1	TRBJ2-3	ASSDRQGRFTDTQY
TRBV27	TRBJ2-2	ASSLIGAGGPTGELF
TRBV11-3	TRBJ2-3	ASSSRQGRFDTQY
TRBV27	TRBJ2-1	ASTPFSSGPYNEQF
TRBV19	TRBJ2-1	ASSPRLLNEQF
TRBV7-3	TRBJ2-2	ASSLLGRGTGELF
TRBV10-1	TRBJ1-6	ASSESLASPLH
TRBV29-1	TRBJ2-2	SVMMGTGELF
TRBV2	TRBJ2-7	ASSDAFGLAVSYEQY
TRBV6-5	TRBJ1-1	ASSPGQGGTEAF
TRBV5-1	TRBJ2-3	ASSQGITDTQY
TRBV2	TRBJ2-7	ASSGDRTGASYEQY
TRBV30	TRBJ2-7	AWSVAGGLAEQY
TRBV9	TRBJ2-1	ASSPRGSGYNEQF
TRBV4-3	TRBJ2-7	ASSQDAGSSYEQY
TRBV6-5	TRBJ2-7	ASNTYEQY
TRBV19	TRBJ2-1	ASGQGIYNEQF
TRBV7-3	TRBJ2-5	ASSLGPMATQY
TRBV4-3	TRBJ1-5	ASSQVQGAGQPQH
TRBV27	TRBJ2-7	ASSLGAGGFDEQY